A single sample gave rise to the 19 T cell receptor beta chains below, sequenced in a study of human T cells and chemical hapten exposure. Time point reported: pre-sensitization, week 0. Treatment indicated: therapeutic diphenylcyclopropenone sensitization with weekly scalp DPC. TCRdb passed the RACE reads through MiXCR, listing each CDR3 protein once. The sample yields around 300,000 distinct CDR3 sequences, roughly 6% seen once. The specimen was whole blood, collected in connection with sensitization to the hapten diphenylcyclopropenone (DPC). Receptors were obtained from a young woman with alopecia areata. Some clones in this sample may be carry-over from other donors' samples.

The table lists this clonotype with a few counts. The chain employs TRBV28 and TRBJ2-3; TRBD1 is a possible D gene (5 bases). Per germline, CDR1 MDHEN and CDR2 SYDVKM. V was trimmed by 8 bases and J by 1 base, leaving 10 bases between them. CDR3 length equals 13 residues. In DNA form, the CDR3 reads TGTGCCAGCGACAAGACAGGCACAGATACGCAGTATTTT. It yields the protein CASDKTGTDTQYF.

This clonotype occurred a few times. This chain links TRBV7-8 with TRBJ1-4; D uncertain. Trimming removed 5 bases from V and 13 bases from J, with 23 bases in between. Germline V gene lookup returns CDR1 SGHVS and CDR2 FQNEAQ. This CDR3 comprises 15 residues. CDR3 region: CASSPAAALAWGLFF. Here the CDR3 DNA reads TGTGCCAGCAGCCCCGCAGCTGCCCTAGCCTGGGGACTGTTTTTT.

V is TRBV14 and J is TRBJ1-3; possible D gene TRBD1, 6 bases. The CDR3 contains 17 residues. Germline V gives CDR1 SGHDN, CDR2 FVKESK. Between the trimmed V and J ends, which lost 0 bases and 3 bases, there was a span of 15 bases. In nucleotides, the CDR3 is TGTGCCAGCAGCCAAGAACGGGCAGGGGAGTATGGAAACACCATATATTTT. Amino acids: CASSQERAGEYGNTIYF.

In this sample, this clonotype turned up many times. This chain uses TRBV6-2 or TRBV6-3 with TRBJ1-1, with no clear D. The CDR3 extends over 11 amino acids. V lost 4 bases and J 8 bases, leaving 8 bases between the germline ends. CDR1 is MNHEY, CDR2 SVGEGT, per germline. The CDR3 DNA sequence: TGTGCCAGCAGTTGGCGGGGAGAAGCTTTCTTT. Translating it yields CASSWRGEAFF.

The rearrangement links TRBV29-1 to TRBJ1-1; 9 positions agree with TRBD1. The CDR3 contains 15 residues. V lost 6 bases and J lost 5; bases outside the gene matches: 13. Germline V gene sequence: CDR1 SQVTM, CDR2 ANQGSEA. CDR3 sequence (DNA): TGCAGCGTCGAATTCAAACAGGGGGCAGGTACTGAAGCTTTCTTT. Translation gives CSVEFKQGAGTEAFF.

V usage is TRBV7-9 and J usage is TRBJ2-5; the match to TRBD2 covers 7 bases. Germline CDR1 and CDR2: SEHNR and FQNEAQ (reference sequence). The ends lost 4 bases at V and 4 bases at J; junction bases unmatched: 3. The CDR3 loop spans 13 amino acids. CDR3 DNA: TGTGCCAGCAGCTCTCCGGGGGGAGAGACCCAGTACTTC. Encoded protein: CASSSPGGETQYF.

J is TRBJ2-3 and V is TRBV6-4; tentative D call: TRBD2 (5 bases). Germline V gene data show CDR1 as MRHNA and CDR2 as SNTAGT. V lost 5 bases and J lost 2, with 14 bases in between. CDR3 size: 15 residues. The CDR3 spells CASSPLGGSTDTQYF. The CDR3 DNA reads as TGTGCCAGCAGTCCCCTCGGAGGATCCACAGATACGCAGTATTTT.

This clonotype was counted between two and nine times. The chain joins TRBV5-5 to TRBJ1-1, with 7 bases matching TRBD1. Germline trimming cut 4 bases from V and 9 bases from J; bases unmatched to any gene: 6. Germline lookup yields CDR1 SGHKS and CDR2 YYEKEE (reference sequence). This CDR3 comprises 12 residues. The CDR3, as DNA: TGTGCCAGCAGCGAGGGACAGATAAAAGCTTTCTTT. Protein product: CASSEGQIKAFF.

This clonotype has a count of ten or more. This chain links TRBV7-6 with TRBJ2-7; 10 nucleotides align to TRBD2. Germline CDR1 SGHVS, CDR2 FNYEAQ. The CDR3 runs 16 residues. V shed 1 base and J 6 bases; nucleotides not matched to a gene: 9. The CDR3 coding sequence is TGTGCCAGCAGCTTAGTGGCTGAGCGGGGGGGCGGCGAGCAGTACTTC. The encoded protein is CASSLVAERGGGEQYF. Full variable domain (rest looked up from reference TRBV7-6 and TRBJ2-7): GAGVSQSPRYKVTKRGQDVALRCDPISGHVSLYWYRQALGQGPEFLTYFNYEAQQDKSGLPNDRFSAERPEGSISTLTIQRTEQRDSAMYRCASSLVAERGGGEQYFGPGTRLTVT.

V gene TRBV28 combines with J gene TRBJ1-2; D gene unclear. Deletions cut 1 base from V and 5 bases from J, with 14 bases between. CDR1 and CDR2 from the germline V gene are MDHEN and SYDVKM. CDR3 length: 15 amino acids. CDR3 protein: CASSLSAGFQYGYTF. CDR3 sequence (DNA): TGTGCCAGCAGTTTATCGGCCGGATTTCAATATGGCTACACCTTC.

This clonotype has at least ten counts. The rearrangement joins TRBV7-2 to TRBJ1-5; 8 bases map to TRBD1. Trimming at V came to 6 bases and at J to 7 bases, leaving 5 bases not matched to a gene. Germline V CDR1 and CDR2: SGHTA, FQGNSA. The CDR3 is made up of 13 amino acids. The CDR3 DNA sequence: TGTGCCAGCAGTTGGGACAGGAACCAGCCCCAGCATTTT. Translating it yields CASSWDRNQPQHF.

The chain couples TRBV12-3 or TRBV12-4 to TRBJ1-5; D is undetermined. Trimming shortened V by 6 bases and J by 5 bases, and 11 bases separated the two germline ends. This CDR3 spans 13 amino acids. The CDR3 DNA reads TGTGCCAGCAGCCCCAACGCCCATCAGCCCCAGCATTTT. This encodes CASSPNAHQPQHF.

In the case of this clonotype: Since no conserved phenylalanine or tryptophan closes the CDR3, a read error is the likely cause. It is unclear where the CDR3 begins or ends on the DNA, so no DNA is shown, and the CDR3 is as TCRdb lists it. The chain couples TRBV5-6 to TRBJ1-4; the D segment call TRBD1 is taken from the table without a DNA check. The CDR3 sequence runs 13 residues, both termini included. Germline loops: CDR1 SGHDT, CDR2 YYEEEE. CDR3: CASSLRPGGARRI.

The chain couples TRBV6-5 to TRBJ1-1; tentative D call: TRBD1 (5 bases). V lost 0 bases to trimming and J lost 8 bases, with 10 bases between them. Germline loops: CDR1 MNHEY, CDR2 SVGAGI. This CDR3 has 13 amino acids. CDR3 nucleotide sequence: TGTGCCAGCAGTTACTCAACCGGACAAGAAGCTTTCTTT. Protein product: CASSYSTGQEAFF.

This clonotype came up many times. The genes are TRBV5-1 and TRBJ1-2; D not certain. CDR3 size: 12 residues. Trimming stripped 5 bases from V and 1 base from J, with 6 bases between. Germline V gene lookup returns CDR1 SGHRS and CDR2 YFSETQ. In DNA, the CDR3 is TGCGCCAGCAGGGAGGGTAACTATGGCTACACCTTC. Translated: CASREGNYGYTF.

This clonotype was recorded at least ten times. The CDR3: CASSLVSGTEAFF. In DNA, the CDR3 is TGTGCCAGCAGCTTAGTCTCGGGAACTGAAGCTTTCTTT. The chain combines TRBV7-9 with TRBJ1-1; D is unclear. V dropped 1 base and J dropped 5 bases, with 8 bases sitting between them. CDR3 length: 13 residues. From germline, CDR1 is SEHNR and CDR2 FQNEAQ (reference sequence).

The chain uses TRBV4-3 and TRBJ2-2; 7 bases map to TRBD1. This CDR3 region has 21 residues. V lost 2 bases and J lost 5; bases outside the gene matches: 23. Germline loops: CDR1 LGHNA, CDR2 YSLEER. The chain's CDR3 is CASSQTQGSVVTGVDTGELFF. The CDR3 DNA is TGCGCCAGCAGCCAAACTCAGGGGTCGGTTGTCACAGGGGTGGATACCGGGGAGCTGTTTTTT.

The genes are TRBV6-5 and TRBJ2-3; TRBD1 matches 8 bases. From germline, CDR1 is MNHEY and CDR2 SVGAGI. V was clipped by 0 bases and J by 2 bases; unmatched bases: 1. The CDR3 totals 15 residues. Here the CDR3 reads CASSYSQGATDTQYF. Written as DNA, the CDR3 is TGTGCCAGCAGTTACTCGCAGGGGGCCACAGATACGCAGTATTTT.

This clonotype was seen more than once but under ten times. The chain recombines TRBV18 with TRBJ1-4; tentatively, D is TRBD1 (5 bases). V lost 2 bases and J 2 bases, leaving 6 bases between the germline ends. The CDR3 has 14 amino acids. Germline CDR1 KGHSH, CDR2 LQKENI. CDR3: CASSPEGTNEKLFF. CDR3 coding DNA: TGTGCCAGCTCACCAGAGGGGACTAATGAAAAACTGTTTTTT.